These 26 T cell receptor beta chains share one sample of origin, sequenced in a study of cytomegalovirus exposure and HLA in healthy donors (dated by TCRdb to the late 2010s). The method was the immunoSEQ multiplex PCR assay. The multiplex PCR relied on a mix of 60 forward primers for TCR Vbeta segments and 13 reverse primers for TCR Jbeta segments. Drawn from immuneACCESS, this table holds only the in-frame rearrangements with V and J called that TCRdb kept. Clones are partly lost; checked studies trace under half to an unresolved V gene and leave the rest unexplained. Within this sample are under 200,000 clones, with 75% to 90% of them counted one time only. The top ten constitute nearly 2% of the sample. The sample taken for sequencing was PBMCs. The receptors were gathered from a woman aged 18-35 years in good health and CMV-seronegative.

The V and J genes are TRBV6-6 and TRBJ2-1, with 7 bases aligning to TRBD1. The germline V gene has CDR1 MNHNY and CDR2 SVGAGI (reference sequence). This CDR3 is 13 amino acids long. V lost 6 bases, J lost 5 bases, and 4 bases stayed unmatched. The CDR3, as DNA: TGTGCCAGCAGAGACAGGGCCGACAATGAGCAGTTCTTC. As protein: CASRDRADNEQFF.

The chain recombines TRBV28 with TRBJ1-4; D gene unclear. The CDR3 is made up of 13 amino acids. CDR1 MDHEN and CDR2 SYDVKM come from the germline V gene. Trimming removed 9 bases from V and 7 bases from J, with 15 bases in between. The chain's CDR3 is CASTEVVGEKLFF. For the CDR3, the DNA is TGTGCCAGTACGGAGGTTGTGGGTGAAAAACTGTTTTTT. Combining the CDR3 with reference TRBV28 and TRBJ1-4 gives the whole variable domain DVKVTQSSRYLVKRTGEKVFLECVQDMDHENMFWYRQDPGLGLRLIYFSYDVKMKEKGDIPEGYSVSREKKERFSLILESASTNQTSMYLCASTEVVGEKLFFGSGTQLSVL.

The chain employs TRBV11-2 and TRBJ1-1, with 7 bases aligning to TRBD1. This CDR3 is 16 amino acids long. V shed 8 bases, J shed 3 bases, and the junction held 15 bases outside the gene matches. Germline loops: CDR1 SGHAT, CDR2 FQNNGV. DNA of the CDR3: TGTGCCAGCGCTTGGGGGACAGCACTCGTGTACACTGAAGCTTTCTTT. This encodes CASAWGTALVYTEAFF. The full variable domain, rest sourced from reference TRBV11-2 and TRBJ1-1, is EAGVAQSPRYKIIEKRQSVAFWCNPISGHATLYWYQQILGQGPKLLIQFQNNGVVDDSQLPKDRFSAERLKGVDSTLKIQPAKLEDSAVYLCASAWGTALVYTEAFFGQGTRLTVV.

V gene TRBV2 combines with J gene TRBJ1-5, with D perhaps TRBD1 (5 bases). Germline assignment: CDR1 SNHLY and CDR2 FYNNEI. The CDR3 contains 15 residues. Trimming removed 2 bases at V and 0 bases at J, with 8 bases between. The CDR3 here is CASSEQGYSNQPQHF. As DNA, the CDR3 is TGTGCCAGCAGTGAACAGGGATATAGCAATCAGCCCCAGCATTTT.

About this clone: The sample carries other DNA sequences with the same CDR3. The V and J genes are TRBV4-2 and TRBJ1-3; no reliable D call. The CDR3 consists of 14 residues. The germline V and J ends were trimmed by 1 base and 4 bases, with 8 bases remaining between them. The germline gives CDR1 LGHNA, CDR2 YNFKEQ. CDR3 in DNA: TGTGCCAGCAGCCAAGTGAGCTCGGGAAACACCATATATTTT. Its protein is CASSQVSSGNTIYF.

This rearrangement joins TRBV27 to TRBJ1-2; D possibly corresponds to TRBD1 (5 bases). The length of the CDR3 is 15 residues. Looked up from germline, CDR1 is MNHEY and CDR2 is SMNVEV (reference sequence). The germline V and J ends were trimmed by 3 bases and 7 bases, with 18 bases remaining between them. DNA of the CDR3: TGTGCCAGCAGTTTTTTAAGTTTGGGGGAGGTTGGCTACACCTTC. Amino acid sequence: CASSFLSLGEVGYTF.

The CDR3 is CSVARGLDGYTF. In DNA form, the CDR3 reads TGCAGCGTTGCGAGGGGGCTTGATGGCTACACCTTC. The V call is TRBV29-1, the J call TRBJ1-2; the match to TRBD1 covers 7 bases. This CDR3 comprises 12 residues. Germline CDR1 SQVTM, CDR2 ANQGSEA. V lost 4 bases, J lost 6 bases, and 5 bases stayed unmatched.

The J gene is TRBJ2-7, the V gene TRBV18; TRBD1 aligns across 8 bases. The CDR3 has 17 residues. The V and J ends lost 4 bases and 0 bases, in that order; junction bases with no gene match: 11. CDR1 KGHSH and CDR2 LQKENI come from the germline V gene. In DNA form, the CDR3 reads TGTGCCAGCTCACTGAGAAGGACAGGGTTTAGCTCCTACGAGCAGTACTTC. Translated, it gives CASSLRRTGFSSYEQYF.

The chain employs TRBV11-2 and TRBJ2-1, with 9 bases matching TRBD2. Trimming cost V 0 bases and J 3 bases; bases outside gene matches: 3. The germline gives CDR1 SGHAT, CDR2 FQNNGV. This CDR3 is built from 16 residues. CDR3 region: CASSLETSGNYNEQFF. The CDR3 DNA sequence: TGTGCCAGCAGCTTAGAGACTAGCGGTAACTACAATGAGCAGTTCTTC.

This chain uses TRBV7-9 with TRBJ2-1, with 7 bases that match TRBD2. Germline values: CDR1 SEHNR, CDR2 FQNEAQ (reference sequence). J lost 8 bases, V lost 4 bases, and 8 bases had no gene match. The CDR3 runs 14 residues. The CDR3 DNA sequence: TGTGCCAGCAGCTCCGGACTAGGTCCTCATGAGCAGTTCTTC. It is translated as CASSSGLGPHEQFF.

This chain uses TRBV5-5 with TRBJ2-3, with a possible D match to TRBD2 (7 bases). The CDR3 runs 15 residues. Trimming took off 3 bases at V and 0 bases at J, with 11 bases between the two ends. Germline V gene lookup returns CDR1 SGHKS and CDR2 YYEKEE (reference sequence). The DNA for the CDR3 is TGTGCCAGCAGCTCCGCGGGGGCTAGCACAGATACGCAGTATTTT. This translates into CASSSAGASTDTQYF.

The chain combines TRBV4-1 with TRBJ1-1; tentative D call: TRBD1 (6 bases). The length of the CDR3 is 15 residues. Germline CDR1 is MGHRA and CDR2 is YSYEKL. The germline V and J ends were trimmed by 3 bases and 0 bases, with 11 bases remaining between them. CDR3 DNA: TGCGCCAGCAGCCATATCGGACAGCTGAACACTGAAGCTTTCTTT. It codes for CASSHIGQLNTEAFF.

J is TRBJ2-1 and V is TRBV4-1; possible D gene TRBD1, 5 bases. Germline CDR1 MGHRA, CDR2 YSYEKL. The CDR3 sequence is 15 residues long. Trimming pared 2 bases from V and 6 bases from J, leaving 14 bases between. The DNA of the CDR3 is TGCGCCAGCAGCCAAAGTCAGGGTGTTGGCAATGAGCAGTTCTTC. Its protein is CASSQSQGVGNEQFF.

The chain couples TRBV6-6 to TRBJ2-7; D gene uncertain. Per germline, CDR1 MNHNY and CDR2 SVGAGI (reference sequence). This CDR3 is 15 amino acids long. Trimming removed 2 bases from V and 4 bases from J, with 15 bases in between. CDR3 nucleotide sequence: TGTGCCAGCAGTTACGACGGGTTGCCCGTTTACGAGCAGTACTTC. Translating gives CASSYDGLPVYEQYF.

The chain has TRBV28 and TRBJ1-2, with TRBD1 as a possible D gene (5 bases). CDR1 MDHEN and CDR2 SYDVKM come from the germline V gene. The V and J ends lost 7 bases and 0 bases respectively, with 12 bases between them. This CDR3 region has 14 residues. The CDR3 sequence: CASIPQGPNYGYTF. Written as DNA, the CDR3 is TGTGCCAGCATCCCTCAGGGTCCTAACTATGGCTACACCTTC.

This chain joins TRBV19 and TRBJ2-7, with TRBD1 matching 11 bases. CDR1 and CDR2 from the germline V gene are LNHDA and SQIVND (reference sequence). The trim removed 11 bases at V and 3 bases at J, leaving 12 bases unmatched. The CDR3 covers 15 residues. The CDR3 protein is CAARQGQGDRYEQYF. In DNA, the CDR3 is TGTGCCGCAAGACAGGGACAGGGGGACCGCTACGAGCAGTACTTC. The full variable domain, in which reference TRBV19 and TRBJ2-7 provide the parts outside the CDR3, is DGGITQSPKYLFRKEGQNVTLSCEQNLNHDAMYWYRQDPGQGLRLIYYSQIVNDFQKGDIAEGYSVSREKKESFPLTVTSAQKNPTAFYLCAARQGQGDRYEQYFGPGTRLTVT.

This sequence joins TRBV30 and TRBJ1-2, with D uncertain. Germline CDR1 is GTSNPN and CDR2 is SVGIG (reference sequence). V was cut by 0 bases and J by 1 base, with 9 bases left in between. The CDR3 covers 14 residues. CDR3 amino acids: CAWSVEGYNYGYTF. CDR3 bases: TGTGCCTGGAGTGTAGAGGGCTATAACTATGGCTACACCTTC. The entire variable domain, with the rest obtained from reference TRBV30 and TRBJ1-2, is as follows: SQTIHQWPATLVQPVGSPLSLECTVEGTSNPNLYWYRQAAGRGLQLLFYSVGIGQISSEVPQNLSASRPQDRQFILSSKKLLLSDSGFYLCAWSVEGYNYGYTFGSGTRLTVV.

The DNA of the CDR3 is TGTGCCAGCAGCTTGGGAGTGGATACGCAGTATTTT. Amino acid sequence: CASSLGVDTQYF. The V and J genes are TRBV5-4 and TRBJ2-3; no clear D. There are 12 residues in the CDR3. The germline CDR1 and CDR2 sequences are SGHNT and YYREEE (reference sequence). Trimming stripped 0 bases from V and 6 bases from J, with 5 bases between.

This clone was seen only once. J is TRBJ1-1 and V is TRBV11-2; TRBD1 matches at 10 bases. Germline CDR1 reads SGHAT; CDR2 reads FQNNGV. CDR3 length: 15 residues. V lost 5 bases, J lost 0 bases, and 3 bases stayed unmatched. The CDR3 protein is CASSTTGGVNTEAFF. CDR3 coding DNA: TGTGCCAGCAGCACGACAGGGGGCGTGAACACTGAAGCTTTCTTT. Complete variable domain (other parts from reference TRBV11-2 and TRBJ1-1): EAGVAQSPRYKIIEKRQSVAFWCNPISGHATLYWYQQILGQGPKLLIQFQNNGVVDDSQLPKDRFSAERLKGVDSTLKIQPAKLEDSAVYLCASSTTGGVNTEAFFGQGTRLTVV.

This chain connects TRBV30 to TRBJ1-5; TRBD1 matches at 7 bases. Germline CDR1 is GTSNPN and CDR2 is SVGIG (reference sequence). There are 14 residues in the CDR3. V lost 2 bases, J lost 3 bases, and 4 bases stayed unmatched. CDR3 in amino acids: CAWSRGQLNQPQHF. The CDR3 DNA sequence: TGTGCCTGGAGTAGGGGACAGCTCAATCAGCCCCAGCATTTT.

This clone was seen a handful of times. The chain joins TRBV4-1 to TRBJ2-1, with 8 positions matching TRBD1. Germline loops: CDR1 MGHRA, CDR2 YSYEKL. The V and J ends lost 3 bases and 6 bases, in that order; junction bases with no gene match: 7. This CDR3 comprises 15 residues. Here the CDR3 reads CASSHMSGTGNEQFF. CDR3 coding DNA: TGCGCCAGCAGCCATATGTCCGGGACAGGCAATGAGCAGTTCTTC.

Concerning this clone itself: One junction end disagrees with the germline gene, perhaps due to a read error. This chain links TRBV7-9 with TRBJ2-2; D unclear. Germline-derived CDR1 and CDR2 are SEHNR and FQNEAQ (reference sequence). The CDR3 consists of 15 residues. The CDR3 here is CSSSSPILVTGELFF. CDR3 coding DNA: TGTTCCAGCAGCTCTCCAATACTCGTTACCGGGGAGCTGTTTTTT.

CDR3 nucleotide sequence: TGTGCCACCCCAATGGACACACTAGCCAAAAACATTCAGTACTTC. It translates to CATPMDTLAKNIQYF. The chain is built from TRBV6-5 and TRBJ2-4, with D tentatively TRBD1 (5 bases). The CDR3 length is 15 residues. V lost 10 bases and J 0 bases, leaving 16 bases between the germline ends. Germline CDR1 MNHEY, CDR2 SVGAGI.

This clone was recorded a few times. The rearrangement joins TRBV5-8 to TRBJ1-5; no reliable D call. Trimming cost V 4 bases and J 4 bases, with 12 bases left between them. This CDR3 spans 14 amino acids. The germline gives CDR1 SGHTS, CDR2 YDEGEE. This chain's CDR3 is CASSLLRSNQPQHF. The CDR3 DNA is TGTGCCAGCAGCCTTCTTCGGTCTAATCAGCCCCAGCATTTT. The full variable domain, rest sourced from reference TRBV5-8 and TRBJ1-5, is EAGVTQSPTHLIKTRGQQATLRCSPISGHTSVYWYQQALGLGLQFLLWYDEGEERNRGNFPPRFSGRQFPNYSSELNVNALELEDSALYLCASSLLRSNQPQHFGDGTRLSIL.

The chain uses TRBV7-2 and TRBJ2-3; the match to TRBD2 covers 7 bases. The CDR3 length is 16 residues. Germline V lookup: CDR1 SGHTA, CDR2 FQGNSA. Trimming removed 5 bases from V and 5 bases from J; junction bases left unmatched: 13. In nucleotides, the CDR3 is TGTGCCAGCAGCCCAGGACTAGTCCTAAAGGGAGATACGCAGTATTTT. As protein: CASSPGLVLKGDTQYF.

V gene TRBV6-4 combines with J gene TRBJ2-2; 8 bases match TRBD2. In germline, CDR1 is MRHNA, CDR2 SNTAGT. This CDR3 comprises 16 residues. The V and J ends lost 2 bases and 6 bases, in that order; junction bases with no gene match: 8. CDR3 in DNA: TGTGCCAGCAGTGACGGCACGGGAGGGGCGGCCGGGGAGCTGTTTTTT. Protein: CASSDGTGGAAGELFF.